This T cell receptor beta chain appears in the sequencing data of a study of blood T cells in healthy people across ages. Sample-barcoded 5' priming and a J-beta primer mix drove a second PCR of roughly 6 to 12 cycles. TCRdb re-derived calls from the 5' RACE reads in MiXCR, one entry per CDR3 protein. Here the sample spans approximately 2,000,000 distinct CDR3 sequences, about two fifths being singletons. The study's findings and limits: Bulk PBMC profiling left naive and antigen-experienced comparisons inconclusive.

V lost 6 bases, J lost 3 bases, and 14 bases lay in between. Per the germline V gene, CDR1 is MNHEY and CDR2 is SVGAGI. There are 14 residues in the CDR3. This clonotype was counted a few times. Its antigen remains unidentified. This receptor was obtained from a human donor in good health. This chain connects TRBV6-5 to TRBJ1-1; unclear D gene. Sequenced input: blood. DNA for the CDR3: TGTGCCAGCAGCTACATGGAATCCGACACTGAAGCTTTCTTT. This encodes CASSYMESDTEAFF.